The 11 T cell receptor beta chains given below trace back to one sample, sequenced in a study of blood T cell repertoires in COVID-19. Data came from immunoSEQ multiplex PCR; TCRdb stores just in-frame clones and leaves some out. The sample has approximately 88,000 clones, roughly 80% seen once. The material sequenced was peripheral blood. Every receptor here comes from a human donor in a cohort sampled during active COVID-19.

V gene TRBV5-1 combines with J gene TRBJ2-2; 15 bases are a match to TRBD2. Germline loops: CDR1 SGHRS, CDR2 YFSETQ. This CDR3 has 17 residues. After removal of 5 bases from V and 4 bases from J, the junction contained 6 bases not matched to a gene. In DNA, the CDR3 is TGCGCCAGCAGGATGGGACTAGCGGGAGGCCTCACCGGGGAGCTGTTTTTT. Protein product: CASRMGLAGGLTGELFF.

The rearrangement links TRBV9 to TRBJ2-1, with 7 bases fitting TRBD2. J gave up 5 bases and V 1 base, and 9 bases lay outside the gene matches. The V gene's germline CDR1 is SGDLS and CDR2 YYNGEE. This CDR3 region has 16 residues. Written as DNA, the CDR3 is TGTGCCAGCAGCGTACTAGGGGCGGGAGTAGACAATGAGCAGTTCTTC. The encoded protein is CASSVLGAGVDNEQFF.

The genes are TRBV27 and TRBJ2-2; 7 bases map to TRBD2. The J segment lost 5 bases and the V segment lost 4 bases, leaving 4 bases of the junction unmatched. The CDR3 length is 14 residues. Germline assignment: CDR1 MNHEY and CDR2 SMNVEV (reference sequence). The CDR3 DNA sequence: TGTGCCAGCAGTTGGGGGGGGTGGACCGGGGAGCTGTTTTTT. The encoded protein is CASSWGGWTGELFF.

J is TRBJ2-2 and V is TRBV4-3, with 7 nucleotides matching TRBD2. The CDR3 covers 18 residues. V was clipped by 2 bases and J by 4 bases; unmatched bases: 13. Germline loops: CDR1 LGHNA, CDR2 YSLEER. The CDR3 DNA reads TGCGCCAGCAGCCAAAACCCTCTGCGCGGGAGATTCACCGGGGAGCTGTTTTTT. This sequence encodes CASSQNPLRGRFTGELFF.

This clone has a handful of counts. J is TRBJ1-3 and V is TRBV11-3, with D uncertain. The CDR3 extends over 13 amino acids. Trimming removed 4 bases at V and 2 bases at J, with 6 bases between. Germline loops: CDR1 SGHNT, CDR2 YENEEA. Here the CDR3 reads CASSSGAGNTIYF. CDR3 DNA sequence: TGTGCCAGCAGCTCCGGGGCTGGAAACACCATATATTTT.

The J gene is TRBJ1-3, the V gene TRBV19, with a weak D call TRBD1 (6 bases). There are 15 residues in the CDR3. The V gene lost 3 bases and the J gene lost 3 bases, with 12 bases spanning the gap. CDR1 is LNHDA, CDR2 SQIVND, per germline (reference sequence). CDR3 in amino acids: CASSMTGSVGNTIYF. Written as DNA, the CDR3 is TGTGCCAGTAGTATGACAGGATCGGTTGGAAACACCATATATTTT. Based on the CDR3 plus reference TRBV19 and TRBJ1-3, the full variable domain is DGGITQSPKYLFRKEGQNVTLSCEQNLNHDAMYWYRQDPGQGLRLIYYSQIVNDFQKGDIAEGYSVSREKKESFPLTVTSAQKNPTAFYLCASSMTGSVGNTIYFGEGSWLTVV.

The rearrangement links TRBV6-1 to TRBJ1-3, with TRBD1 matching over 10 bases. V lost 4 bases, J lost 4 bases, and 7 bases stayed unmatched. Germline-derived CDR1 and CDR2 are MNHNS and SASEGT. This CDR3 region has 16 residues. This CDR3 reads CASSGRTGGLGNTIYF. As DNA, the CDR3 is TGTGCCAGCAGTGGCCGGACAGGGGGGTTGGGAAACACCATATATTTT.

This clone was seen only once. The V gene is TRBV28, the J gene TRBJ1-2; 7 bases map to TRBD1. The ends lost 3 bases at V and 3 bases at J; junction bases unmatched: 1. Germline-derived CDR1 and CDR2 are MDHEN and SYDVKM. CDR3 size: 13 residues. The CDR3 DNA follows: TGTGCCAGCAGTTTGGGGACAGACTATGGCTACACCTTC. This gives the protein CASSLGTDYGYTF.

DNA for the CDR3: TGTGCCAGCAGCGTAAGTTCTAGCACCAATGAGCAGTTCTTC. Protein product: CASSVSSSTNEQFF. V gene TRBV9 combines with J gene TRBJ2-1; maybe TRBD2 (5 bases). CDR1 is SGDLS and CDR2 is YYNGEE in the germline V gene. V was trimmed by 1 base and J by 6 bases, leaving 11 bases between them. This CDR3 is built from 14 residues.

The chain joins TRBV30 to TRBJ2-7, with D possibly being TRBD2 (5 bases). Germline V gene sequence: CDR1 GTSNPN, CDR2 SVGIG (reference sequence). This CDR3 contains 13 residues. Trimming stripped 4 bases from V and 0 bases from J, with 10 bases between. CDR3 in DNA: TGTGCCTGGACCCCGAGGGCCTCCTACGAGCAGTACTTC. It yields the protein CAWTPRASYEQYF.

V gene TRBV4-1 combines with J gene TRBJ2-7; 12 bases agree with TRBD2. Looked up from germline, CDR1 is MGHRA and CDR2 is YSYEKL. V was pared by 0 bases and J by 6 bases, with 12 bases of the junction left unmatched. The CDR3 has 18 residues. CDR3 protein: CASSQDRRTSGATVEQYF. The CDR3 DNA reads as TGCGCCAGCAGCCAAGATCGCCGGACTAGCGGGGCAACTGTCGAGCAGTACTTC.